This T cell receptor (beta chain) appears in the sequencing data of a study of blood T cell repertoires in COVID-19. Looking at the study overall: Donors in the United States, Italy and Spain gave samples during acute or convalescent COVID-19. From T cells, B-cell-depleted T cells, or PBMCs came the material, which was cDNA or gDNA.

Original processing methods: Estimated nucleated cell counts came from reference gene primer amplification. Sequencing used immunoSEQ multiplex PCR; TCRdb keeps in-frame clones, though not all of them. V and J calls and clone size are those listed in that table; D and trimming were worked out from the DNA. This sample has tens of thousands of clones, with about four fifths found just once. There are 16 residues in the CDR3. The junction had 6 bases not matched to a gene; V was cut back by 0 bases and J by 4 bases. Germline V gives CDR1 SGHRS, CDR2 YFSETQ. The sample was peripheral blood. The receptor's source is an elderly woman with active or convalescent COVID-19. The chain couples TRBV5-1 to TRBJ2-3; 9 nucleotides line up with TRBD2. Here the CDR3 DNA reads TGCGCCAGCAGCTTGGGGGGACTAGCACGGGCAGATACGCAGTATTTT. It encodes CASSLGGLARADTQYF. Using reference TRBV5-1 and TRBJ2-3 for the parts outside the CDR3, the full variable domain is KAGVTQTPRYLIKTRGQQVTLSCSPISGHRSVSWYQQTPGQGLQFLFEYFSETQRNKGNFPGRFSGRQFSNSRSEMNVSTLELGDSALYLCASSLGGLARADTQYFGPGTRLTVL.